Below, one T cell receptor (beta chain) is given with its context. The antigen remains unidentified. These data originate in a study of shared clonotypes between healthy human individuals. Study results and limitations: Naive subsets, compared against memory subsets, generally had larger estimated richness values. Investigators expected sequencing depth to affect clonotype sharing among donors.

Genomic DNA belonging to each subset was distributed in equal measure over several immunoSEQ plates. Here immunoSEQ multiplex PCR was the method, and the copy in TCRdb shows in-frame clones only, minus some. The sample holds some 1.5 million clones, around 95% seen once. This TCR derives from a man aged 30 to 45 in good health. The sequenced sample consisted of naive CD4+ T cells sorted from blood. The subset here: CD45RA+ positively selected.

In nucleotides, the CDR3 is TGTGCCAGCAGCTTAGGGGGCCCCGGTGGCTACGAGCAGTACTTC. The encoded protein is CASSLGGPGGYEQYF. The chain uses TRBV7-2 and TRBJ2-7, with D tentatively TRBD1 (5 bases). The CDR3 runs to 15 residues. The germline CDR1 and CDR2 sequences are SGHTA and FQGNSA. V lost 1 base and J lost 3, with 13 bases in between.